Presented here are 5 T cell receptor beta chains from one specimen sequenced in a study of T cell responses to AZD1222 COVID-19 vaccine. Clones were sequenced by immunoSEQ multiplex PCR, and TCRdb holds only the in-frame ones, with some missing. This sample has 140,000 to 150,000 clones; about 93% occur once, and the top ten carry over 8%. The sequencing here drew on peripheral blood, taken on day 0 of AZD1222 vaccination. Receptor source: an adult in good health.

The J gene is TRBJ1-2, the V gene TRBV7-9, with unresolved D. This CDR3 spans 15 amino acids. Trimming took off 2 bases at V and 4 bases at J, with 14 bases between the two ends. Germline-derived CDR1 and CDR2 are SEHNR and FQNEAQ (reference sequence). CDR3 region: CASSLLHRRGYGYTF. CDR3 sequence (DNA): TGTGCCAGCAGCTTACTCCATCGGCGGGGCTATGGCTACACCTTC.

The J gene is TRBJ1-1, the V gene TRBV21-1; the table's D call TRBD1 went unverified against the DNA. TRBV21-1 is recorded as a pseudogene. CDR3 length equals 17 residues. CDR3 sequence reads: CASSKVRRTGRNTEAFF. In DNA form, the CDR3 reads TGTGCCAGCAGCAAAGTGCGGAGGACAGGAAGGAACACTGAAGCTTTCTTT.

The rearrangement joins TRBV11-3 to TRBJ1-1, with 7 bases identical to TRBD1. The CDR3 consists of 15 residues. After removal of 5 bases from V and 1 base from J, the junction contained 7 bases not matched to a gene. The V gene's germline CDR1 is SGHNT and CDR2 YENEEA. In DNA form, the CDR3 reads TGTGCCAGCAGCCCAAACAGGGGAAAGAACACTGAAGCTTTCTTT. It yields the protein CASSPNRGKNTEAFF.

This clone was seen a few times. V usage is TRBV6-5 and J usage is TRBJ1-5, with 10 bases lining up with TRBD1. The junction had 11 bases not matched to a gene; V was cut back by 6 bases and J by 9 bases. Germline-derived CDR1 and CDR2 are MNHEY and SVGAGI. This CDR3 comprises 15 residues. Written as DNA, the CDR3 is TGTGCCAGCAGCGCGACCGGGACAGGGGAGGCGCCCCAGCATTTT. Protein sequence: CASSATGTGEAPQHF.

The chain is built from TRBV18 and TRBJ1-4; 9 nucleotides agree with TRBD1. Germline-derived CDR1 and CDR2 are KGHSH and LQKENI. V lost 3 bases, J lost 7 bases, and 3 bases stayed unmatched. The CDR3 sequence is 14 residues long. The CDR3 DNA sequence: TGTGCCAGCTCACCGGGACAGGGTATTGAAAAACTGTTTTTT. This translates into CASSPGQGIEKLFF.